The sequence of this TCR beta chain was determined in a study of blood T cell repertoires in COVID-19. Study details: T cells, B-cell-depleted T cells, or PBMCs provided the cDNA or gDNA that served as material.

Trimming removed 6 bases from V and 1 base from J; junction bases left unmatched: 3. CDR1 is LGHDT, CDR2 YNNKEL, per germline (reference sequence). CDR3 size: 15 residues. How the authors handled the data: Amplifying reference gene primers gave estimates of nucleated cell counts. Profiled with immunoSEQ multiplex PCR; TCRdb holds only in-frame clones, not every one. D and trimming come from the DNA, and the V and J calls and clone size come from that table. The sample has some 110,000 clones, roughly 80% seen once. Sequenced material: peripheral blood. The chain has TRBV3-1 (or the pseudogene TRBV3-2) and TRBJ2-6; 7 nucleotides agree with TRBD1. The clonotype was recovered from a man in his fifties or sixties with acute or convalescent COVID-19. The CDR3 loop is CASSLQGSGANVLTF. The CDR3 nucleotides are TGTGCCAGCAGTCTACAGGGGTCTGGGGCCAACGTCCTGACTTTC.